The T cell receptor (beta chain) described here comes from a study of neurological immune-mediated disorders. In its sample, this clonotype was seen many times. Using its own MiXCR run on the 5' RACE reads, TCRdb lists one record per CDR3 protein. The repertoire has 30,000 or so distinct CDR3 sequences, approximately 15% of them found once; the top ten carry roughly a quarter. Healthy control participants comprised blood bank volunteers in Maryland, USA. The germline V and J ends were trimmed by 5 bases and 4 bases, with 11 bases remaining between them. This CDR3 comprises 14 residues. Looked up from germline, CDR1 is MRHNA and CDR2 is SNTAGT.

The V call is TRBV6-4, the J call TRBJ2-2, with TRBD1 as a possible D gene (5 bases). The receptor was derived from a man aged 65 to 79 in good health. The specimen was PBMCs. CDR3 sequence: CASSQQEGTGELFF. Written as DNA, the CDR3 is TGTGCCAGCAGTCAACAGGAAGGCACCGGGGAGCTGTTTTTT.